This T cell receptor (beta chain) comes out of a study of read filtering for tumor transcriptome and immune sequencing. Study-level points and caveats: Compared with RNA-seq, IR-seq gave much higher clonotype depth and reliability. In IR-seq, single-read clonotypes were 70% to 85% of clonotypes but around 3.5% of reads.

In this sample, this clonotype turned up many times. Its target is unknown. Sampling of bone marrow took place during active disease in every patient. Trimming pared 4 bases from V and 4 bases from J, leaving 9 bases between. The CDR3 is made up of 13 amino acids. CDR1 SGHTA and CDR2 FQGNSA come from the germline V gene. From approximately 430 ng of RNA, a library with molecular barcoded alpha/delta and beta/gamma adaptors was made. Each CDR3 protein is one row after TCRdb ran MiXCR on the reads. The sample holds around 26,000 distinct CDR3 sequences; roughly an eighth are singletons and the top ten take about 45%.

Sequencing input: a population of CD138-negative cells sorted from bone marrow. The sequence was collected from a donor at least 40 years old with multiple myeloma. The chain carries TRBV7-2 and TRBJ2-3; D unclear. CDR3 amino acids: CASSSTRSDTQYF. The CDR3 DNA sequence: TGTGCCAGCAGCTCCACTCGGTCAGATACGCAGTATTTT. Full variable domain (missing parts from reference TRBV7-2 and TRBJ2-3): GAGVSQSPSNKVTEKGKDVELRCDPISGHTALYWYRQSLGQGLEFLIYFQGNSAPDKSGLPSDRFSAERTGGSVSTLTIQRTQQEDSAVYLCASSSTRSDTQYFGPGTRLTVL.